This note documents a single T cell receptor beta chain sequence. Its cognate antigen is unknown. Reverse transcription of roughly 0.5 to 1 ug RNA was carried out with random hexamers. The TCR beta CDR3 was amplified by immunoSEQ multiplex PCR across 54 Vbeta, 13 Jbeta. TCRdb reanalysed the immunoSEQ multiplex PCR reads using MiXCR and keeps one entry per CDR3 protein. Here the sample spans 300,000 to 350,000 distinct CDR3 sequences, around 90% being singletons. The data derive from a study of CD8 T cells in Susac syndrome. Study results and caveats: The TCR sequencing and HLA analysis in the study involved a relatively small number of individuals, as the study acknowledged.

TCR beta sequencing covered blood CD8+ and CD4+ T cells. Negative isolation was used for CD8+ and CD4+ T cells and FACS enrichment for TEMRA cells. The CDR3 totals 14 residues. Per the germline V gene, CDR1 is KGHSH and CDR2 is LQKENI. The J segment lost 11 bases and the V segment lost 6 bases, leaving 12 bases of the junction unmatched. This chain uses TRBV18 with TRBJ1-4; 7 nucleotides align to TRBD1. Sequenced: CD4+ T cells from PBMCs. This TCR was recovered from a human donor with multiple sclerosis. CDR3 coding DNA: TGTGCCAGCTCCCAGGGACAGTATGGGGCGAAACTGTTTTTT. Translated: CASSQGQYGAKLFF. Based on the CDR3 plus reference TRBV18 and TRBJ1-4, the full variable domain is NAGVMQNPRHLVRRRGQEARLRCSPMKGHSHVYWYRQLPEEGLKFMVYLQKENIIDESGMPKERFSAEFPKEGPSILRIQQVVRGDSAAYFCASSQGQYGAKLFFGSGTQLSVL.